Below, 22 T cell receptor beta chains from the same sample are listed, as sequenced in a study of blood T cell repertoires in COVID-19. Clones were sequenced by immunoSEQ multiplex PCR, and TCRdb holds only the in-frame ones, with some missing. In the table there are about 250,000 clones, about 88% of which are singletons. Sequenced material: PBMCs or T cells enriched from blood (not recorded which). The receptors stem from a woman in her forties or fifties who had recovered from COVID-19.

This clone was found once. The rearrangement links TRBV7-9 to TRBJ2-1; no firm D call. Deletions cut 5 bases from V and 3 bases from J, with 8 bases between. The CDR3 totals 13 residues. Germline CDR1 and CDR2: SEHNR and FQNEAQ (reference sequence). This CDR3 reads CASSPDFYNEQFF. Written as DNA, the CDR3 is TGTGCCAGCAGCCCCGACTTCTACAATGAGCAGTTCTTC.

This clone has only one observation. This chain links TRBV11-3 with TRBJ2-7; 15 nucleotides agree with TRBD2. CDR3 size: 14 residues. Germline loops: CDR1 SGHNT, CDR2 YENEEA. Trimming removed 4 bases from V and 6 bases from J; junction bases left unmatched: 1. The CDR3 loop is CASSSGLAGGEQYF. The DNA of the CDR3 is TGTGCCAGCAGCTCGGGACTAGCGGGAGGCGAGCAGTACTTC.

The chain links TRBV7-2 to TRBJ1-6; D gene uncertain. V lost 4 bases and J 0 bases, leaving 7 bases between the germline ends. Per the germline V gene, CDR1 is SGHTA and CDR2 is FQGNSA. The CDR3 sequence is 15 residues long. CDR3 sequence (DNA): TGTGCCAGCAGCTCTGAGAGCTCCTATAATTCACCCCTCCACTTT. Amino acid sequence: CASSSESSYNSPLHF.

V usage is TRBV7-2 and J usage is TRBJ2-6, with TRBD1 matching 11 bases. J lost 4 bases, V lost 5 bases, and 10 bases had no gene match. Germline-derived CDR1 and CDR2 are SGHTA and FQGNSA. CDR3 size: 18 residues. This CDR3 is CASSRLGQGVAGANVLTF. CDR3 coding DNA: TGTGCCAGCAGCCGCCTGGGACAGGGGGTTGCAGGGGCCAACGTCCTGACTTTC.

The chain has TRBV5-1 and TRBJ2-5, with 8 positions matching TRBD2. CDR3 length equals 14 residues. The J segment lost 1 base and the V segment lost 6 bases, leaving 5 bases of the junction unmatched. The germline CDR1 and CDR2 sequences are SGHRS and YFSETQ. The DNA of the CDR3 is TGCGCCAGCACGACTAGCGCAACCCAAGAGACCCAGTACTTC. Amino acids: CASTTSATQETQYF.

The chain uses TRBV7-2 and TRBJ1-2, with TRBD1 matching over 8 bases. After removal of 5 bases from V and 7 bases from J, the junction contained 6 bases not matched to a gene. The V gene's germline CDR1 is SGHTA and CDR2 FQGNSA. This CDR3 has 13 amino acids. The DNA of the CDR3 is TGTGCCAGCAGCACGACAGGGGAGGGTGGCTACACCTTC. Protein product: CASSTTGEGGYTF.

The V and J genes are TRBV29-1 and TRBJ1-1; D is unresolved. This CDR3 is built from 13 residues. CDR1 and CDR2 (germline): SQVTM, ANQGSEA. V was clipped by 6 bases and J by 0 bases, with 11 bases between them. CDR3 loop: CSVAQRLNTEAFF. The CDR3 DNA is TGCAGCGTAGCGCAACGGCTGAACACTGAAGCTTTCTTT.

Of note for this clone: This sample also contains other DNA sequences that code for the same CDR3. CDR3 sequence: CASTGNTEAFF. The CDR3 nucleotides read TGTGCCAGCACGGGGAACACTGAAGCTTTCTTT. The genes are TRBV28 and TRBJ1-1; no clear D. The ends were cut back, 7 bases at V and 1 base at J, with 4 bases in the middle. This CDR3 contains 11 residues. Germline lookup yields CDR1 MDHEN and CDR2 SYDVKM.

The chain uses TRBV7-8 and TRBJ2-2; perhaps TRBD2 as D (6 bases). This CDR3 region has 16 residues. V lost 6 bases, J lost 4 bases, and 18 bases lay in between. Germline CDR1 reads SGHVS; CDR2 reads FQNEAQ. Here the CDR3 reads CASRIGGPGSTGELFF. CDR3 bases: TGTGCCAGCAGGATTGGAGGGCCCGGGTCCACCGGGGAGCTGTTTTTT.

This clone was seen just once. The gene calls are TRBV19 and TRBJ1-3; 11 positions match TRBD1. Germline CDR1 is LNHDA and CDR2 is SQIVND (reference sequence). The CDR3 has 15 amino acids. The V gene end was trimmed by 8 bases and the J gene end by 1 base; junction bases not matched to a gene: 4. In nucleotides, the CDR3 is TGTGCCAGTGGGGACAGGGGGACTTCTGGAAACACCATATATTTT. This translates into CASGDRGTSGNTIYF. The full variable domain, with the rest looked up from reference TRBV19 and TRBJ1-3, is DGGITQSPKYLFRKEGQNVTLSCEQNLNHDAMYWYRQDPGQGLRLIYYSQIVNDFQKGDIAEGYSVSREKKESFPLTVTSAQKNPTAFYLCASGDRGTSGNTIYFGEGSWLTVV.

The gene calls are TRBV11-1 and TRBJ2-7, with 8 positions matching TRBD1. Germline V gives CDR1 SGHAT, CDR2 FQDESV (reference sequence). Trimming took 5 bases from V and 4 from J; bases not matched to a gene: 7. The CDR3 loop spans 14 amino acids. The DNA for the CDR3 is TGTGCCAGCAGCCCGCCCGGACAGGGATACGAGCAGTACTTC. Protein: CASSPPGQGYEQYF.

V gene TRBV28 combines with J gene TRBJ1-5; 10 bases line up with TRBD1. This CDR3 has 13 amino acids. With V trimmed by 6 bases and J by 6 bases, 2 bases remained unmatched. Germline V gene data show CDR1 as MDHEN and CDR2 as SYDVKM. The CDR3 DNA sequence: TGTGCCAGCAGGACAGGGGGCCTTCAGCCCCAGCATTTT. Translated, it gives CASRTGGLQPQHF. Combining the CDR3 with reference TRBV28 and TRBJ1-5 gives the whole variable domain DVKVTQSSRYLVKRTGEKVFLECVQDMDHENMFWYRQDPGLGLRLIYFSYDVKMKEKGDIPEGYSVSREKKERFSLILESASTNQTSMYLCASRTGGLQPQHFGDGTRLSIL.

This chain's CDR3 is CASSLKLAGSTDTQYF. CDR3 nucleotide sequence: TGTGCCAGCAGCTTAAAGCTAGCGGGAAGCACAGATACGCAGTATTTT. The chain links TRBV7-9 to TRBJ2-3, with 9 bases lining up with TRBD2. The CDR3 covers 16 residues. V lost 2 bases to trimming and J lost 0 bases; unmatched junction nucleotides: 3. The germline V gene has CDR1 SEHNR and CDR2 FQNEAQ (reference sequence).

This chain links TRBV5-1 with TRBJ1-1; D remains unclear. CDR3 length: 15 residues. Germline CDR1 and CDR2: SGHRS and YFSETQ. Trimming took 3 bases from V and 0 from J, leaving 12 bases between them. The CDR3: CASSSGNSMNTEAFF. Written as DNA, the CDR3 is TGCGCCAGCAGCTCAGGCAACTCAATGAACACTGAAGCTTTCTTT.

The V call is TRBV9, the J call TRBJ2-1; maybe TRBD2 (6 bases). Per germline, CDR1 SGDLS and CDR2 YYNGEE. Trimming left V 0 bases short and J 9 bases short, with 22 bases between. This CDR3 region has 17 residues. The CDR3 here is CASSVGGRAQVGGEQFF. DNA for the CDR3: TGTGCCAGCAGCGTAGGTGGACGCGCTCAGGTGGGGGGTGAGCAGTTCTTC.

The chain is built from TRBV11-2 and TRBJ2-1, with TRBD1 as a possible D gene (5 bases). V lost 1 base and J lost 5, with 12 bases in between. From germline, CDR1 is SGHAT and CDR2 FQNNGV. The CDR3 spans 15 residues. The CDR3 region has the DNA TGTGCCAGCAGCTTAGTTTTGGCGACAGACAATGAGCAGTTCTTC. Translation gives CASSLVLATDNEQFF.

This clone was recorded once. The chain couples TRBV28 to TRBJ1-4; 9 nucleotides agree with TRBD1. Germline assignment: CDR1 MDHEN and CDR2 SYDVKM. This CDR3 is built from 16 residues. J was trimmed by 4 bases and V by 2 bases; bases with no gene match: 5. In DNA, the CDR3 is TGTGCCAGCAGTTTAGGGGACAGGGCGGGTAATGAAAAACTGTTTTTT. Protein product: CASSLGDRAGNEKLFF.

The chain uses TRBV4-1 and TRBJ1-1; a possible D gene is TRBD1 (5 bases). The germline V and J ends were trimmed by 2 bases and 3 bases, with 16 bases remaining between them. The CDR3 consists of 16 residues. From germline, CDR1 is MGHRA and CDR2 YSYEKL. The CDR3 is CASSQMGGKRHTEAFF. The CDR3 coding sequence is TGCGCCAGCAGCCAAATGGGGGGTAAACGGCACACTGAAGCTTTCTTT.

The chain uses TRBV3-1 (or the pseudogene TRBV3-2) and TRBJ2-1, with D possibly being TRBD2 (5 bases). In germline, CDR1 is LGHDT, CDR2 YNNKEL (reference sequence). V was clipped by 3 bases and J by 9 bases, with 18 bases between them. The CDR3 has 15 amino acids. The CDR3: CASSHVASPVREQFF. The CDR3 DNA reads TGTGCCAGCAGCCACGTCGCTAGCCCGGTGCGTGAGCAGTTCTTC.

The J gene is TRBJ1-1, the V gene TRBV16; D not certain. The CDR3 is 13 residues long. Germline CDR1 reads KGHSY; CDR2 reads FQNENV. Trimming cost V 5 bases and J 1 base, with 8 bases left between them. The CDR3 DNA reads as TGTGCCAGCAGCTATGACAAGAACACTGAAGCTTTCTTT. It yields the protein CASSYDKNTEAFF.

The chain couples TRBV7-6 to TRBJ2-3, with unresolved D. This CDR3 region has 11 residues. CDR1 is SGHVS, CDR2 FNYEAQ, per germline. The germline V and J ends were trimmed by 6 bases and 2 bases, with 3 bases remaining between them. The CDR3 nucleotides read TGTGCCAGCAGTATCACAGATACGCAGTATTTT. Translated: CASSITDTQYF.

The rearrangement links TRBV28 to TRBJ1-5; 9 bases match TRBD1. Germline CDR1 is MDHEN and CDR2 is SYDVKM. The V gene end was trimmed by 7 bases and the J gene end by 0 bases; junction bases not matched to a gene: 7. The CDR3 contains 16 residues. The CDR3: CASNRGQGYSNQPQHF. The CDR3 DNA is TGTGCCAGCAACAGGGGACAGGGATATAGCAATCAGCCCCAGCATTTT.